This T cell receptor (beta chain) originates from a study of neoadjuvant nivolumab and ipilimumab in lung cancer. For the study at large: The combination arm added day-1 ipilimumab 1 mg/kg to nivolumab 3 mg/kg on days 1, 15, 29.

Regarding the study as a whole: Only two of four nivolumab-treated tumors gained richness and clonality by surgery. Blood richness before therapy tracked richness in tumors resected after neoadjuvant therapy. Pathologic regression was not significantly tied to TCR clonality.

The CDR3 covers 17 residues. Germline V gene lookup returns CDR1 SGHRS and CDR2 YFSETQ. V was shortened by 1 base and J by 1 base, with 17 bases between the two germline ends. Sequenced by immunoSEQ multiplex PCR; TCRdb stores in-frame clones only, minus some. The sample includes about 9,000 clones, 84% of them seen just once. On this clone: Its specificity is unknown.

The chain recombines TRBV5-1 with TRBJ1-1; weak D call: TRBD1 (5 bases). The receptor comes from an adult with non-small cell lung cancer. Here the sequenced sample was tumor tissue, taken after neoadjuvant nivolumab, alone or with ipilimumab, at or shortly before surgery. The CDR3 sequence: CASSLPLAPGPNTEAFF. The CDR3, as DNA: TGCGCCAGCAGCTTGCCTCTTGCCCCGGGACCGAACACTGAAGCTTTCTTT.